This section outlines one T cell receptor (beta chain) sequence together with its context. Its target is not known. This sample stems from a study of Tregs in tolerant kidney transplant recipients. Study-level findings and limits: Few patients were studied, so findings need validation in larger groups. This study did not directly address biological reproducibility. The most relevant donor-specific Treg TCRbeta repertoire apparently came from expansion with activated donor B cells.

Unstimulated regulatory T cells (CD4+CD25+CD127-), CD4+CD25- non-regulatory cells, CD4 and CD8 cells were FACS-sorted from thawed PBMCs. TCRdb keeps only in-frame clones here, not all; method: immunoSEQ multiplex PCR. The repertoire holds hundreds of thousands of clones, 65% to 85% seen once, with roughly 0.67% in the top ten. CDR3 length: 13 residues. Germline V gene sequence: CDR1 MNHEY, CDR2 SVGAGI. V was trimmed by 4 bases and J by 3 bases, leaving 9 bases between them. The sample was CD4+ T cells from blood. The clonotype was recovered from a human donor in good health. The rearrangement joins TRBV6-5 to TRBJ1-2; D not resolved. CDR3 loop: CASSLTSDYGYTF. The CDR3, as DNA: TGTGCCAGCAGTTTAACATCCGACTATGGCTACACCTTC.